Below, 18 T cell receptor beta chains from the same sample are listed, as sequenced in a study of blood T cell repertoires in COVID-19. The protocol was immunoSEQ multiplex PCR, while the TCRdb copy is restricted to in-frame clones and leaves out a portion. Found here are around 52,000 clones, roughly nine tenths of them singletons; the top ten hold around 23%. Sequencing input: peripheral blood. The receptors originated from a woman older than 75 with COVID-19, enrolled during active disease.

The chain employs TRBV29-1 and TRBJ1-5; 7 bases align to TRBD1. CDR1 and CDR2 from the germline V gene are SQVTM and ANQGSEA. This CDR3 comprises 13 residues. V dropped 4 bases and J dropped 7; count of bases not matched to a gene: 7. CDR3 amino acids: CSVASDRSQPQHF. The CDR3 DNA follows: TGCAGCGTTGCCTCGGACAGGTCGCAGCCCCAGCATTTT.

The table lists this clone with a count of one. The chain has TRBV5-1 and TRBJ2-7; the D gene is possibly TRBD1 (6 bases). Trimming cost V 4 bases and J 3 bases, with 20 bases left between them. Germline loops: CDR1 SGHRS, CDR2 YFSETQ. The CDR3 loop spans 16 amino acids. The CDR3 protein is CASSVTGLSGNYEQYF. Here the CDR3 DNA reads TGCGCCAGCAGCGTAACAGGGCTGTCGGGTAACTACGAGCAGTACTTC. Full variable domain (missing parts from reference TRBV5-1 and TRBJ2-7): KAGVTQTPRYLIKTRGQQVTLSCSPISGHRSVSWYQQTPGQGLQFLFEYFSETQRNKGNFPGRFSGRQFSNSRSEMNVSTLELGDSALYLCASSVTGLSGNYEQYFGPGTRLTVT.

The V gene is TRBV3-1 (or the pseudogene TRBV3-2), the J gene TRBJ1-2; 9 bases are a match to TRBD1. Germline V gene sequence: CDR1 LGHDT, CDR2 YNNKEL (reference sequence). The CDR3 consists of 15 residues. With 4 bases clipped from V and 5 bases from J, the junction kept 8 bases outside the gene matches. The CDR3 DNA is TGTGCCAGCAGCCGGCCGGGACAGGGCTGGTATGGCTACACCTTC. Amino acid sequence: CASSRPGQGWYGYTF.

The genes are TRBV6-1 and TRBJ2-7; 7 bases agree with TRBD1. The CDR3 loop spans 13 amino acids. Trimming cost V 3 bases and J 6 bases; bases outside gene matches: 5. The V gene's germline CDR1 is MNHNS and CDR2 SASEGT. The CDR3: CASSERQGSEQYF. The CDR3, as DNA: TGTGCCAGCAGTGAGCGACAGGGTAGCGAGCAGTACTTC.

V and J are TRBV3-1 (or the pseudogene TRBV3-2) and TRBJ2-5, with D unclear. The CDR3 covers 14 residues. Germline V CDR1 and CDR2: LGHDT, YNNKEL (reference sequence). Trimming took 1 base from V and 1 from J, leaving 7 bases between them. This CDR3 reads CASSQVGFQETQYF. CDR3 nucleotides: TGTGCCAGCAGCCAAGTCGGGTTCCAAGAGACCCAGTACTTC.

DNA for the CDR3: TGTGCCAGCAGCGGCCCTTCGGGGGACTCCTACAATGAGCAGTTCTTC. Protein product: CASSGPSGDSYNEQFF. This chain joins TRBV5-6 and TRBJ2-1; tentative D call: TRBD2 (6 bases). The length of the CDR3 is 16 residues. V lost 4 bases and J lost 0, with 14 bases in between. The germline CDR1 and CDR2 sequences are SGHDT and YYEEEE.

This clone occurred a few times. The chain carries TRBV6-5 and TRBJ1-5; D remains unclear. The CDR3 runs 14 residues. CDR1 and CDR2 from the germline V gene are MNHEY and SVGAGI. The V and J ends lost 8 bases and 0 bases respectively, with 11 bases between them. Written as DNA, the CDR3 is TGTGCCAGCCGGGAGGGCCTTAGCAATCAGCCCCAGCATTTT. It translates to CASREGLSNQPQHF.

The chain joins TRBV2 to TRBJ1-1; 8 bases fit TRBD1. V was pared by 2 bases and J by 4 bases, with 12 bases of the junction left unmatched. This CDR3 comprises 17 residues. In germline, CDR1 is SNHLY, CDR2 FYNNEI. This chain's CDR3 is CASSESGTGYGGTEAFF. DNA for the CDR3: TGTGCCAGCAGTGAAAGTGGGACAGGATATGGTGGCACTGAAGCTTTCTTT.

The genes are TRBV29-1 and TRBJ1-1; D is perhaps TRBD1 (6 bases). This CDR3 region has 14 residues. Trimming took off 4 bases at V and 3 bases at J, with 15 bases between the two ends. Germline-derived CDR1 and CDR2 are SQVTM and ANQGSEA. CDR3 DNA: TGCAGCGTTGTATCGGGGGGCGGAGACACTGAAGCTTTCTTT. It yields the protein CSVVSGGGDTEAFF.

The V gene is TRBV2, the J gene TRBJ2-1; 10 bases fit TRBD1. Germline V gene data show CDR1 as SNHLY and CDR2 as FYNNEI. This CDR3 has 11 residues. Unmatched junction bases numbered 5, after V lost 7 bases and J lost 14 bases. The CDR3 region has the DNA TGTGCCAGCACTAAGGACAGGGGGGAGTTCTTC. Amino acids: CASTKDRGEFF.

This chain links TRBV18 with TRBJ2-3, with 9 bases identical to TRBD2. The CDR3 is 15 residues long. Germline V gene lookup returns CDR1 KGHSH and CDR2 LQKENI. Germline trimming cut 4 bases from V and 0 bases from J; bases unmatched to any gene: 2. CDR3 protein: CASSLLAGSTDTQYF. CDR3 DNA sequence: TGTGCCAGCTCACTACTAGCGGGCAGCACAGATACGCAGTATTTT.

This clone was seen just once. V gene TRBV24-1 combines with J gene TRBJ2-1; 9 nucleotides align to TRBD2. CDR1 and CDR2 (germline): KGHDR, SFDVKD. After removal of 9 bases from V and 6 bases from J, the junction contained 11 bases not matched to a gene. The CDR3 covers 15 residues. CDR3 in DNA: TGTGCCACCTCCTCGAGCGGGGGGCGGGGCAATGAGCAGTTCTTC. Protein product: CATSSSGGRGNEQFF.

The J gene is TRBJ2-7, the V gene TRBV3-1 (or the pseudogene TRBV3-2); weak D call: TRBD2 (6 bases). The CDR3 spans 17 residues. The germline V and J ends were trimmed by 0 bases and 2 bases, with 17 bases remaining between them. The V gene's germline CDR1 is LGHDT and CDR2 YNNKEL (reference sequence). The CDR3 coding sequence is TGTGCCAGCAGCCAAGATCCCAGACTAGTGAGGACCTACGAGCAGTACTTC. Amino acid sequence: CASSQDPRLVRTYEQYF.

J is TRBJ2-2 and V is TRBV13, with a tentative D call TRBD2 (6 bases). Germline V lookup: CDR1 PRHDT, CDR2 FYEKMQ (reference sequence). The V and J ends lost 4 bases and 1 base respectively, with 10 bases between them. The CDR3 totals 15 residues. In DNA, the CDR3 is TGTGCCAGCAGCTCGACCGGGGGGAACACCGGGGAGCTGTTTTTT. Translating gives CASSSTGGNTGELFF.

This clone was detected once. This chain links TRBV15 with TRBJ2-1; possibly TRBD1 for D (6 bases). Germline values: CDR1 LNHNV, CDR2 YYDKDF (reference sequence). The CDR3 runs 13 residues. V lost 8 bases and J 5 bases, leaving 13 bases between the germline ends. The CDR3 reads CATRLDRNNEQFF. The CDR3, as DNA: TGTGCCACCCGTCTTGACAGGAACAATGAGCAGTTCTTC.

The rearrangement links TRBV5-6 to TRBJ1-5, with no clear D. Trimming shortened V by 2 bases and J by 0 bases, and 21 bases separated the two germline ends. The CDR3 consists of 19 residues. CDR1 and CDR2 from the germline V gene are SGHDT and YYEEEE. The CDR3 region is CASSFASSGVGVSNQPQHF. CDR3 DNA: TGTGCCAGCAGCTTCGCTAGCTCCGGTGTGGGAGTTAGCAATCAGCCCCAGCATTTT.

This chain joins TRBV5-1 and TRBJ2-7; 7 bases line up with TRBD1. The CDR3 covers 16 residues. V gave up 0 bases and J gave up 6 bases; unmatched junction bases: 12. Germline CDR1 SGHRS, CDR2 YFSETQ. The CDR3 DNA is TGCGCCAGCAGCTTGGCCGCTCGACAGGGAACCGGCGAGCAGTACTTC. Protein sequence: CASSLAARQGTGEQYF. Together with reference TRBV5-1 and TRBJ2-7, the CDR3 gives the full variable domain: KAGVTQTPRYLIKTRGQQVTLSCSPISGHRSVSWYQQTPGQGLQFLFEYFSETQRNKGNFPGRFSGRQFSNSRSEMNVSTLELGDSALYLCASSLAARQGTGEQYFGPGTRLTVT.

The gene calls are TRBV21-1 and TRBJ1-1; TRBD1, the table's D call, was not compared with the DNA. TRBV21-1 is labeled a pseudogene. The CDR3 runs 14 residues. Here the CDR3 DNA reads TGTGCCAGCAACCCGAGGACAGCCTGGCCTGAAGCTTTCTTT. This translates into CASNPRTAWPEAFF.